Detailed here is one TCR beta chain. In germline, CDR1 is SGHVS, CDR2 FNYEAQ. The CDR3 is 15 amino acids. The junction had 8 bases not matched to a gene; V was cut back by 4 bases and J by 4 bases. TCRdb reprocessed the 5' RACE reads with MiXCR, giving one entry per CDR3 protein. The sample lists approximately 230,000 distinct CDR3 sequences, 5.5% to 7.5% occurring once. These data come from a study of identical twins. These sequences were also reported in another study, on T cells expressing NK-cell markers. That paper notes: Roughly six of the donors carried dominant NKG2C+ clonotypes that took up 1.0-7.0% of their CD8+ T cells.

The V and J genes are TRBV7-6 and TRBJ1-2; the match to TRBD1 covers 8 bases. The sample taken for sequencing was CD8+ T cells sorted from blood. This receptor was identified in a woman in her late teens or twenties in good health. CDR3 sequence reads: CASSSGQGLIYGYTF. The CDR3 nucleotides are TGTGCCAGCAGCTCCGGACAGGGTTTGATCTATGGCTACACCTTC. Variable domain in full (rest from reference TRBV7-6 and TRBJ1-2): GAGVSQSPRYKVTKRGQDVALRCDPISGHVSLYWYRQALGQGPEFLTYFNYEAQQDKSGLPNDRFSAERPEGSISTLTIQRTEQRDSAMYRCASSSGQGLIYGYTFGSGTRLTVV.